The entry below describes one TCR beta chain. The data derive from a study of blood T cell repertoires in COVID-19. Study-wide context: Researchers got acute and convalescent COVID-19 samples from the United States, Italy and Spain. The analysed material was cDNA or gDNA that came from T cells, B-cell-depleted T cells, or PBMCs.

The CDR3 length is 16 residues. CDR1 is MNHNS and CDR2 is SASEGT in the germline V gene. V was clipped by 3 bases and J by 7 bases, with 19 bases between them. Profiled with immunoSEQ multiplex PCR; TCRdb holds only in-frame clones, not every one. The table includes approximately 100,000 clones, roughly four fifths detected once. The sequencing input was peripheral blood. V and J are TRBV6-1 and TRBJ1-5, with TRBD1 as a possible D gene (5 bases). The receptor comes from a woman older than 75 with active or convalescent COVID-19. CDR3 region: CASSDLSRGTRQPQHF. CDR3 bases: TGTGCCAGCAGTGACTTATCAAGAGGGACTAGGCAGCCCCAGCATTTT.